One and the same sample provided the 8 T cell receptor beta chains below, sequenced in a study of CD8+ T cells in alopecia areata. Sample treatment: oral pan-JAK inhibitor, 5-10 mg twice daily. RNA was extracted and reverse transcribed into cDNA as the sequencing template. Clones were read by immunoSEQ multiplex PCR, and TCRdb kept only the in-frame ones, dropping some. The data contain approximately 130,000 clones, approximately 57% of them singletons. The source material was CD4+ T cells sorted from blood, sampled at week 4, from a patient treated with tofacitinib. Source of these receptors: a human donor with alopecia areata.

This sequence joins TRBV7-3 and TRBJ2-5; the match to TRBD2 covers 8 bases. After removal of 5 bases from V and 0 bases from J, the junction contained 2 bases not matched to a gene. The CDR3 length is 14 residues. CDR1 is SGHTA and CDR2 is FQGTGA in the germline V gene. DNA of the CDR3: TGTGCCAGCAGCGCTAGCGGGTACCAAGAGACCCAGTACTTC. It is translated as CASSASGYQETQYF.

CDR3 in amino acids: CAWGQGVWTQYF. CDR3 coding DNA: TGTGCCTGGGGACAGGGAGTATGGACCCAGTACTTC. The V and J genes are TRBV30 and TRBJ2-5; 8 bases map to TRBD1. Germline V CDR1 and CDR2: GTSNPN, SVGIG (reference sequence). The CDR3 has 12 residues. The ends lost 5 bases at V and 7 bases at J; junction bases unmatched: 6.

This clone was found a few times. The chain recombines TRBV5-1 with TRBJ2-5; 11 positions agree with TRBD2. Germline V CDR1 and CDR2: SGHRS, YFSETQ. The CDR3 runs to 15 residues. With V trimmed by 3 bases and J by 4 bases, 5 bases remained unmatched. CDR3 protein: CASSSLAGGSETQYF. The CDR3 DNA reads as TGCGCCAGCAGCTCCCTAGCGGGAGGCTCAGAGACCCAGTACTTC.

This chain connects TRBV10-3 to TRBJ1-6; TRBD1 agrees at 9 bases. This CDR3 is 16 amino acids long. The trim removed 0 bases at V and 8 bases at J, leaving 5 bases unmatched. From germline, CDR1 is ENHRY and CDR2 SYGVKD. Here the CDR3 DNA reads TGTGCCATCAGTGAGTCGACAGGGGGAATTGATTCACCCCTCCACTTT. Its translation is CAISESTGGIDSPLHF.

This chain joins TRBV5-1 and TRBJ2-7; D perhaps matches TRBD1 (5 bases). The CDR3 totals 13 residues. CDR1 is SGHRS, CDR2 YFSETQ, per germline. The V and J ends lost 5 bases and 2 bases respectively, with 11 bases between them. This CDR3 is CASRLGRTYEQYF. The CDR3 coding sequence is TGCGCCAGCAGACTGGGGCGGACCTACGAGCAGTACTTC.

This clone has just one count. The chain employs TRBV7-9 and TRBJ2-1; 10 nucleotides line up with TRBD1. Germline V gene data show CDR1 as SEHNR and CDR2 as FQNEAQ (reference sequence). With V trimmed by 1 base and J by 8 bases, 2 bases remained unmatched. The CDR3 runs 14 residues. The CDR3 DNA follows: TGTGCCAGCAGCTTAGGGACAGGGGGTGATGAGCAGTTCTTC. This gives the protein CASSLGTGGDEQFF.

In nucleotides, the CDR3 is TGTGCCTGGGACAGGACCAGGGACTACTACGAGCAGTACTTC. Translated: CAWDRTRDYYEQYF. The genes are TRBV30 and TRBJ2-7, with D possibly TRBD2 on 7 matching bases. There are 14 residues in the CDR3. Deletions cut 5 bases from V and 3 bases from J, with 17 bases between. Germline V gives CDR1 GTSNPN, CDR2 SVGIG (reference sequence). Drawing the rest from reference TRBV30 and TRBJ2-7, the complete variable domain is SQTIHQWPATLVQPVGSPLSLECTVEGTSNPNLYWYRQAAGRGLQLLFYSVGIGQISSEVPQNLSASRPQDRQFILSSKKLLLSDSGFYLCAWDRTRDYYEQYFGPGTRLTVT.

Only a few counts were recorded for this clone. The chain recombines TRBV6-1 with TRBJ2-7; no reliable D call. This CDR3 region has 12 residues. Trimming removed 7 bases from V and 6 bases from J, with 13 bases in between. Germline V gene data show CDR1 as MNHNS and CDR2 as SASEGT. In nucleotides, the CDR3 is TGTGCCAGCAAGCAGAATTGGGGCGAGCAGTACTTC. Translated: CASKQNWGEQYF.